A selection of T cell receptor beta chains follows, all from one sample in a study of blood T cell repertoires in COVID-19. The assay was immunoSEQ multiplex PCR, and TCRdb's table has in-frame clones only and misses some. The repertoire holds fewer than 500,000 clones, around 89% seen once, with roughly 1.1% in the top ten. The specimen sequenced was PBMCs or T cells enriched from blood (not recorded which). The receptors were gathered from a man aged 25 to 40 who had recovered from COVID-19. CDR3s include the opening cysteine and the closing phenylalanine or tryptophan. A D gene is named only where the DNA matches it firmly. Only part of the rows carry a size: once, few, many, or a class if the clone is expanded.

cdr3_nt: TGTGCCAGCAGCCTCAACGGGTACGGGGATCAGCCCCAGCATTTT; cdr3_aa: CASSLNGYGDQPQHF; d_call: NA; v_call: TRBV6-5; j_call: TRBJ1-5; clone_size: NA
cdr3_nt: TGTGCCAGCAGTGAAGTTGGCCGCACATTCTCTGGAAACACCATATATTTT; cdr3_aa: CASSEVGRTFSGNTIYF; d_call: NA; v_call: TRBV6-1; j_call: TRBJ1-3; clone_size: NA
cdr3_nt: TGTGCCAGCAGCTTAGTTGCAGGGGCCTATGAGCAGTTCTTC; cdr3_aa: CASSLVAGAYEQFF; d_call: NA; v_call: TRBV7-9; j_call: TRBJ2-1; clone_size: NA
cdr3_nt: TGTGCCAGCAGTTACTCGTCGGCCGGACATGAAGCTTTCTTT; cdr3_aa: CASSYSSAGHEAFF; d_call: NA; v_call: TRBV6-5; j_call: TRBJ1-1; clone_size: once
cdr3_nt: TGCGCCAGCAGCTTGGTGACTAGCGGGAGTGCAGATACGCAGTATTTT; cdr3_aa: CASSLVTSGSADTQYF; d_call: TRBD2; v_call: TRBV5-1; j_call: TRBJ2-3; clone_size: NA
cdr3_nt: TGCGCCAGCAGTGTGACGACAGGGCTCTACGAGCAGTACTTC; cdr3_aa: CASSVTTGLYEQYF; d_call: TRBD1; v_call: TRBV10-2; j_call: TRBJ2-7; clone_size: once
cdr3_nt: TGTGCCAGCAGCAAAAGCGGGACGCCGGGGACCCAGTACTTC; cdr3_aa: CASSKSGTPGTQYF; d_call: TRBD2; v_call: TRBV28; j_call: TRBJ2-5; clone_size: NA
cdr3_nt: TGTGCCAGCACCACCATGGAGGGGATGAACACATATACGCAGTATTTT; cdr3_aa: CASTTMEGMNTYTQYF; d_call: NA; v_call: TRBV28; j_call: TRBJ2-3; clone_size: NA
cdr3_nt: TGTGCCAGCAGTCTCACCGGGACAGACAGATTTTACGAGCAGTACTTC; cdr3_aa: CASSLTGTDRFYEQYF; d_call: TRBD1; v_call: TRBV27; j_call: TRBJ2-7; clone_size: NA
cdr3_nt: TGTGCCAGCAGTTACGCCGGTGGCTACACCTTC; cdr3_aa: CASSYAGGYTF; d_call: NA; v_call: TRBV6-5; j_call: TRBJ1-2; clone_size: NA
cdr3_nt: TGTGCCAGCAGCCGAGGTAGCGAGACCTACGAGCAGTACTTC; cdr3_aa: CASSRGSETYEQYF; d_call: NA; v_call: TRBV3-1/TRBV3-2; j_call: TRBJ2-7; clone_size: NA
cdr3_nt: TGTGCCTGGAGTGGTCGGACAGGGAGGGCTGGGGCCAACGTCCTGACTTTC; cdr3_aa: CAWSGRTGRAGANVLTF; d_call: NA; v_call: TRBV30; j_call: TRBJ2-6; clone_size: NA
cdr3_nt: TGTGCCAGCAGTGAGGCCGGGACAGGGGGAGGAGAGACCCAGTACTTC; cdr3_aa: CASSEAGTGGGETQYF; d_call: TRBD1; v_call: TRBV6-1; j_call: TRBJ2-5; clone_size: NA
cdr3_nt: TGTGCCAGCTCAACTCGGACAGATACGCAGTATTTT; cdr3_aa: CASSTRTDTQYF; d_call: NA; v_call: TRBV18; j_call: TRBJ2-3; clone_size: NA
cdr3_nt: TGCGCCAGCAGCACCGGGACAGGGGGAACCGGGGAGCTGTTTTTT; cdr3_aa: CASSTGTGGTGELFF; d_call: TRBD1; v_call: TRBV10-1; j_call: TRBJ2-2; clone_size: NA
cdr3_nt: TGTGCCAGCAGCGGGGGACAGGGGAGGGATACGCAGTATTTT; cdr3_aa: CASSGGQGRDTQYF; d_call: TRBD1; v_call: TRBV5-4; j_call: TRBJ2-3; clone_size: NA
cdr3_nt: TGCAGTGGTCGGTCTGGAAACACCATATATTTT; cdr3_aa: CSGRSGNTIYF; d_call: NA; v_call: TRBV20-1; j_call: TRBJ1-3; clone_size: NA
cdr3_nt: TGTGCCAGCAGCTCCCTAGCGGGAGGATCCTACAATGAGCAGTTCTTC; cdr3_aa: CASSSLAGGSYNEQFF; d_call: TRBD2; v_call: TRBV9; j_call: TRBJ2-1; clone_size: NA
cdr3_nt: TGCGCCAGCAGCTTCATCCCTGCGGATGGAAACACCATATATTTT; cdr3_aa: CASSFIPADGNTIYF; d_call: NA; v_call: TRBV5-1; j_call: TRBJ1-3; clone_size: NA
cdr3_nt: TGTGCCAGCATGGTCTCGAGGGACACTGAAGCTTTCTTT; cdr3_aa: CASMVSRDTEAFF; d_call: NA; v_call: TRBV12-3/TRBV12-4; j_call: TRBJ1-1; clone_size: NA
cdr3_nt: TGTGCCAGCAGCTTATTGGACAGGGCCCGAGGTGGCTACACCTTC; cdr3_aa: CASSLLDRARGGYTF; d_call: TRBD1; v_call: TRBV11-2; j_call: TRBJ1-2; clone_size: NA
cdr3_nt: TGTGCCTGGAGCGGGACAGGGAACACTGAAGCTTTCTTT; cdr3_aa: CAWSGTGNTEAFF; d_call: TRBD1; v_call: TRBV30; j_call: TRBJ1-1; clone_size: NA
cdr3_nt: TGTGCCAGCATGAGGACTAGCGGGAGCGCTAACACCGGGGAGCTGTTTTTT; cdr3_aa: CASMRTSGSANTGELFF; d_call: TRBD2; v_call: TRBV27; j_call: TRBJ2-2; clone_size: NA
cdr3_nt: TGTGCCAGCAGTGAAGACGCGGGCTTTCAGGGGGCGCGAACTGAAGCTTTCTTT; cdr3_aa: CASSEDAGFQGARTEAFF; d_call: TRBD1; v_call: TRBV6-1; j_call: TRBJ1-1; clone_size: NA
cdr3_nt: TGCGCCAGCAGCTTGTGGACTAGCGGGAGCTCCTACAATGAGCAGTTCTTC; cdr3_aa: CASSLWTSGSSYNEQFF; d_call: TRBD2; v_call: TRBV5-1; j_call: TRBJ2-1; clone_size: NA
cdr3_nt: TGTGCCAGCAGCTCCCAGCGAGGAGACTATGGCTACACCTTC; cdr3_aa: CASSSQRGDYGYTF; d_call: NA; v_call: TRBV9; j_call: TRBJ1-2; clone_size: NA
cdr3_nt: TGTGCCAGCAGCAGGGACTTGTCTGCAAACACCATATATTTT; cdr3_aa: CASSRDLSANTIYF; d_call: NA; v_call: TRBV7-9; j_call: TRBJ1-3; clone_size: NA
cdr3_nt: TGTGCCAGCCGAGAGGTTACCAGGGATGATGGCTACACCTTC; cdr3_aa: CASREVTRDDGYTF; d_call: NA; v_call: TRBV9; j_call: TRBJ1-2; clone_size: few
cdr3_nt: TGTGCCAGCAGCCAGGTGGGGGACAAGATAAATCAGCCCCAGCATTTT; cdr3_aa: CASSQVGDKINQPQHF; d_call: NA; v_call: TRBV28; j_call: TRBJ1-5; clone_size: NA
cdr3_nt: TGTGCCAGCACCGTACAGGGGGCCTCTAACTATGGCTACACCTTC; cdr3_aa: CASTVQGASNYGYTF; d_call: TRBD1; v_call: TRBV2; j_call: TRBJ1-2; clone_size: NA
cdr3_nt: TGTGCCTGGAGTCGGGGAATGAATCAGCCCCAGCATTTT; cdr3_aa: CAWSRGMNQPQHF; d_call: NA; v_call: TRBV30; j_call: TRBJ1-5; clone_size: NA
cdr3_nt: TGTGCCAGCAGCTTACAGCCAGGGGATGAGACCCAGTACTTC; cdr3_aa: CASSLQPGDETQYF; d_call: NA; v_call: TRBV11-2; j_call: TRBJ2-5; clone_size: once
cdr3_nt: TGTGCCAGCAGAGAGAGGTCAGGGGTTGATACGCAGTATTTT; cdr3_aa: CASRERSGVDTQYF; d_call: NA; v_call: TRBV2; j_call: TRBJ2-3; clone_size: NA
cdr3_nt: TGTGCCCGGAGGAGAGGGATTCGGGGCTACACCTTC; cdr3_aa: CARRRGIRGYTF; d_call: NA; v_call: TRBV30; j_call: TRBJ1-2; clone_size: NA
cdr3_nt: TGTGCCAGCAGCCCCGACTTCTATGGCTACACCTTC; cdr3_aa: CASSPDFYGYTF; d_call: NA; v_call: TRBV5-5; j_call: TRBJ1-2; clone_size: few
cdr3_nt: TGTGCCAGCAGTAGGGACAATTACAATGAGCAGTTCTTC; cdr3_aa: CASSRDNYNEQFF; d_call: NA; v_call: TRBV11-3; j_call: TRBJ2-1; clone_size: few
cdr3_nt: TGTGCCAGCAGCCAAGGACTAGTGGGCGGGGAGCTGTTTTTT; cdr3_aa: CASSQGLVGGELFF; d_call: NA; v_call: TRBV4-2; j_call: TRBJ2-2; clone_size: NA
cdr3_nt: TGTGCCAGCAGCCCGGGGACAGGCTACGAGCAGTACTTC; cdr3_aa: CASSPGTGYEQYF; d_call: TRBD1; v_call: TRBV14; j_call: TRBJ2-7; clone_size: NA
cdr3_nt: TGTGCCAGCAGTCCCGGGATTGGAAACACCATATATTTT; cdr3_aa: CASSPGIGNTIYF; d_call: NA; v_call: TRBV2; j_call: TRBJ1-3; clone_size: NA
cdr3_nt: TGTGCCTGGAGTTGGAGGGGAGAGGGAGTGCAGTTCTTC; cdr3_aa: CAWSWRGEGVQFF; d_call: NA; v_call: TRBV30; j_call: TRBJ2-1; clone_size: once
cdr3_nt: TGTGCCACCAGCAGGGGGGCCGGAAACACCATATATTTT; cdr3_aa: CATSRGAGNTIYF; d_call: NA; v_call: TRBV15; j_call: TRBJ1-3; clone_size: NA
cdr3_nt: TGCGCCAGCAGCCAAGGGGGGCTAGCACGCTACGAGCAGTACTTC; cdr3_aa: CASSQGGLARYEQYF; d_call: NA; v_call: TRBV4-1; j_call: TRBJ2-7; clone_size: NA
cdr3_nt: TGTGCCAGCAGCCTGGACAGGCAGGGAGTCGGCTACACCTTC; cdr3_aa: CASSLDRQGVGYTF; d_call: TRBD1; v_call: TRBV9; j_call: TRBJ1-2; clone_size: NA
cdr3_nt: TGTGCCAGCAGCTTAGTGAACAGGGCCAATGAGCAGTTCTTC; cdr3_aa: CASSLVNRANEQFF; d_call: NA; v_call: TRBV7-2; j_call: TRBJ2-1; clone_size: NA
cdr3_nt: TGTGCCTGGGGCAGGGGGTCAACTAATGAAAAACTGTTTTTT; cdr3_aa: CAWGRGSTNEKLFF; d_call: TRBD1; v_call: TRBV30; j_call: TRBJ1-4; clone_size: NA
cdr3_nt: TGTGCCAGCAGTTCGGGACACCTAGGAAACACCATATATTTT; cdr3_aa: CASSSGHLGNTIYF; d_call: NA; v_call: TRBV28; j_call: TRBJ1-3; clone_size: NA
cdr3_nt: TGCAGTGCTAGTTGGCCAAACGAGCAGTTCTTC; cdr3_aa: CSASWPNEQFF; d_call: NA; v_call: TRBV20-1; j_call: TRBJ2-1; clone_size: NA
cdr3_nt: TGTGCCAGCAGCCCCCCCGGGTACAATGAGCAGTTCTTC; cdr3_aa: CASSPPGYNEQFF; d_call: NA; v_call: TRBV6-2/TRBV6-3; j_call: TRBJ2-1; clone_size: once
cdr3_nt: TGTGCCAGCAGCTTAGCACTAGCGGGAGAGGGCACCGGGGAGCTGTTTTTT; cdr3_aa: CASSLALAGEGTGELFF; d_call: TRBD2; v_call: TRBV7-2; j_call: TRBJ2-2; clone_size: NA
cdr3_nt: TGCGCCAGCAGGCTAGCGGGATTGAACACCGGGGAGCTGTTTTTT; cdr3_aa: CASRLAGLNTGELFF; d_call: TRBD2; v_call: TRBV5-1; j_call: TRBJ2-2; clone_size: once
cdr3_nt: TGTGCCAGCAGTGTTCCGATTGGACAGGGGGCCAACACTGAAGCTTTCTTT; cdr3_aa: CASSVPIGQGANTEAFF; d_call: TRBD1; v_call: TRBV6-1; j_call: TRBJ1-1; clone_size: NA
cdr3_nt: TGTGCCAGCAGCTCCGGTCGGGGTGAGTCTGGGGCCAACGTCCTGACTTTC; cdr3_aa: CASSSGRGESGANVLTF; d_call: NA; v_call: TRBV7-8; j_call: TRBJ2-6; clone_size: NA
cdr3_nt: TGTGCCAGTAGTCGGCCCCCAAGGAGCTATGGCTACACCTTC; cdr3_aa: CASSRPPRSYGYTF; d_call: NA; v_call: TRBV19; j_call: TRBJ1-2; clone_size: NA